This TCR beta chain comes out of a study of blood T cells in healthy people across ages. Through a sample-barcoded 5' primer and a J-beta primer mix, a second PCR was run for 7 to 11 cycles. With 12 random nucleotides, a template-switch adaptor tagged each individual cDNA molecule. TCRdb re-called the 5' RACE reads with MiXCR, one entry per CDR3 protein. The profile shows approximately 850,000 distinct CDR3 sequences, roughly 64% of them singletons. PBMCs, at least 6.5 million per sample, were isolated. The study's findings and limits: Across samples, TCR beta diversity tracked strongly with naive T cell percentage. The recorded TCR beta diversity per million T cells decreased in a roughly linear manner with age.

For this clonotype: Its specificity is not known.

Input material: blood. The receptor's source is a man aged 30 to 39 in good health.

The CDR3 DNA reads as TGCAGTGCTAGGCCCTTCGGGAGGACAGATACGCAGTATTTT. This translates into CSARPFGRTDTQYF. This chain links TRBV20-1 with TRBJ2-3; 7 positions agree with TRBD2. V shed 3 bases, J shed 3 bases, and the junction held 6 bases outside the gene matches. The CDR3 has 14 residues. The germline CDR1 and CDR2 sequences are DFQATT and SNEGSKA (reference sequence).